This T cell receptor (beta chain) was recovered during a study of T cell responses to AZD1222 COVID-19 vaccine. Germline CDR1 is MDHEN and CDR2 is SYDVKM. The CDR3 has 14 residues. With 1 base removed from V and 2 bases from J, the gap between germline ends came to 8 bases. Whole-study findings and limits: Repertoires were obtained solely post-peak T cell response.

Details on this clone: Its antigen is not known.

The protocol was immunoSEQ multiplex PCR, while the TCRdb copy is restricted to in-frame clones and leaves out a portion. The data contain 110,000 or so clones, roughly 90% of them singletons. Source: peripheral blood, taken on day 0 of AZD1222 vaccination. J is TRBJ1-2 and V is TRBV28; D is undetermined. The receptor was derived from an adult in good health. The CDR3 sequence: CASSLSVTNYGYTF. In DNA form, the CDR3 reads TGTGCCAGCAGTTTATCGGTCACGAACTATGGCTACACCTTC.